This T cell receptor (beta chain) derives from a study of a mutant IDH1 vaccine in newly diagnosed glioma. Study-wide context: Receipt of radiotherapy, temozolomide, or both preceded the study, and most received both.

This clone was counted once. Profiling relied on immunoSEQ multiplex PCR, and the TCRdb table lists in-frame clones only, not all of them. The sample holds approximately 16,000 clones, 95% to 96% seen once. V lost 5 bases, J lost 7 bases, and 7 bases lay in between. This CDR3 comprises 11 residues. Germline V lookup: CDR1 MNHEY, CDR2 SMNVEV (reference sequence). The time point here: baseline, week 1 (first vaccination visit). Treatment: pre-vaccination baseline after standard-of-care therapy. The donors had new WHO grade 3 or 4 astrocytomas; these were IDH1-mutant and ATRX-lost. This chain links TRBV27 with TRBJ2-3; D unclear. The sequencing used peripheral blood mononuclear cells (PBMCs), collected from a glioma patient treated with radiotherapy, temozolomide or both. The sequence was collected from a woman between 18 and 30 years old with glioma. Some clones in this sample may be carry-over from other donors' samples. CDR3 in DNA: TGTGCCAGCAGTAATTCAAATACGCAGTATTTT. It encodes CASSNSNTQYF.